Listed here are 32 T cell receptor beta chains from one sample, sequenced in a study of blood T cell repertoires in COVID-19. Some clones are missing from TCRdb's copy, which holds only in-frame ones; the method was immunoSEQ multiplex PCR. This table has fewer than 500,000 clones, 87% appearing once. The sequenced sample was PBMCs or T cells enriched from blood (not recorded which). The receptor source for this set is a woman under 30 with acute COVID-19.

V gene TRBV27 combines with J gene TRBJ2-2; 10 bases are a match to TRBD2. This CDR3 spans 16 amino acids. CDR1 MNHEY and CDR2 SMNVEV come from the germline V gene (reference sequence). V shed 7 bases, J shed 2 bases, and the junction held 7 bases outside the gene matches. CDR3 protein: CASTTLAGANTGELFF. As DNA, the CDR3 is TGTGCCAGCACTACCCTAGCGGGAGCTAACACCGGGGAGCTGTTTTTT.

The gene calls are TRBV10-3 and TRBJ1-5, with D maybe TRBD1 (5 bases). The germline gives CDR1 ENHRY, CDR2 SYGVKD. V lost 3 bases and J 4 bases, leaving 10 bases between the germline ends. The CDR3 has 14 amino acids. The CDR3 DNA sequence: TGTGCCATCAGTGAAGGGGCCAGAAATCAGCCCCAGCATTTT. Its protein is CAISEGARNQPQHF.

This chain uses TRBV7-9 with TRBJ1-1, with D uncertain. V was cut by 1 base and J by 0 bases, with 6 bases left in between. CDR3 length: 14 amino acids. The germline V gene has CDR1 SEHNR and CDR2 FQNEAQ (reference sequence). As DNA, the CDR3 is TGTGCCAGCAGCTTAGACAGCATGAACACTGAAGCTTTCTTT. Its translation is CASSLDSMNTEAFF.

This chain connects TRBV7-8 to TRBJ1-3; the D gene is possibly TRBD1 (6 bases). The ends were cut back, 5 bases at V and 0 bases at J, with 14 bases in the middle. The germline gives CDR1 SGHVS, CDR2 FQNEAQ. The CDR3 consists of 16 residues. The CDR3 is CASSRLDSLSGNTIYF. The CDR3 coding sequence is TGTGCCAGCAGCCGTCTGGACAGTCTCTCTGGAAACACCATATATTTT.

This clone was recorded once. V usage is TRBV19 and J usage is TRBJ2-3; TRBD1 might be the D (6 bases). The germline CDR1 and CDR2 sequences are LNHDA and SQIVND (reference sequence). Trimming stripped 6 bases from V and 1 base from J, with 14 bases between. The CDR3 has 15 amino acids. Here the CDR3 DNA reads TGTGCCAGTAGCCAACTAGGGACACGCACAGATACGCAGTATTTT. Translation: CASSQLGTRTDTQYF.

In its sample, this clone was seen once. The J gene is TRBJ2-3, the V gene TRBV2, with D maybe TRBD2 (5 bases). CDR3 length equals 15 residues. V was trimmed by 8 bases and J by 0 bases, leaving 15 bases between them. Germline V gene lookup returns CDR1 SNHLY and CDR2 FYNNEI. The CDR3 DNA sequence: TGTGCCAGCTACCGCGGGCCGAGGAGCACAGATACGCAGTATTTT. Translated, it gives CASYRGPRSTDTQYF.

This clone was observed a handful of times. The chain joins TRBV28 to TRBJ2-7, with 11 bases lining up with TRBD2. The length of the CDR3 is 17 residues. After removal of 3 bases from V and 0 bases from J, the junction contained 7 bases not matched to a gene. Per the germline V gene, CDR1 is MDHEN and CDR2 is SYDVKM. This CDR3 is CASSFSRLAGSSYEQYF. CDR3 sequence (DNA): TGTGCCAGCAGTTTTTCCCGACTAGCGGGGAGCTCCTACGAGCAGTACTTC.

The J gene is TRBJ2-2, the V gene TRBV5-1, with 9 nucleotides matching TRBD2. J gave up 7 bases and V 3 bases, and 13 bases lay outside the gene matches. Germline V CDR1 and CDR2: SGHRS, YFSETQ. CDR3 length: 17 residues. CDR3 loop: CASSSPSGNRDGGELFF. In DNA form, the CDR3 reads TGCGCCAGCAGCTCCCCTAGCGGGAATCGGGACGGCGGGGAGCTGTTTTTT.

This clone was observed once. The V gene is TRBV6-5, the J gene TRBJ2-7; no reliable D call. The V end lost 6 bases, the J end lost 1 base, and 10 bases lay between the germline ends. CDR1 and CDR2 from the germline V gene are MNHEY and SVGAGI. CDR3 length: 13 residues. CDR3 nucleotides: TGTGCCAGCAGCGTCTCAACTTCCTACGAGCAGTACTTC. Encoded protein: CASSVSTSYEQYF.

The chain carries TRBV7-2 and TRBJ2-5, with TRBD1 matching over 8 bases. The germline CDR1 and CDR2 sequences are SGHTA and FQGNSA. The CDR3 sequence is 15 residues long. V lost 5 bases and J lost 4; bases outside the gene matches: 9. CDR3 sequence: CASSLWTGNGETQYF. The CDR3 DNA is TGTGCCAGCAGCCTCTGGACAGGGAATGGAGAGACCCAGTACTTC.

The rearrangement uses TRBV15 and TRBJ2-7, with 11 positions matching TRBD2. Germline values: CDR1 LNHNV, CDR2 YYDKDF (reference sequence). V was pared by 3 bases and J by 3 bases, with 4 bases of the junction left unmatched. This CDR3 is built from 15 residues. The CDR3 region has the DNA TGTGCCACCAGCAGTGCAACTAGCGGGAGCTACGAGCAGTACTTC. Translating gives CATSSATSGSYEQYF.

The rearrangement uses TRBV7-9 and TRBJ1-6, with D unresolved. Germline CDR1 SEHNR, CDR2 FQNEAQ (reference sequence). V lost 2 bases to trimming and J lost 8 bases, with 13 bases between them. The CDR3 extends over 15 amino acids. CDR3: CASSLSTGTHSPLHF. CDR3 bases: TGTGCCAGCAGCTTATCGACGGGAACTCATTCACCCCTCCACTTT.

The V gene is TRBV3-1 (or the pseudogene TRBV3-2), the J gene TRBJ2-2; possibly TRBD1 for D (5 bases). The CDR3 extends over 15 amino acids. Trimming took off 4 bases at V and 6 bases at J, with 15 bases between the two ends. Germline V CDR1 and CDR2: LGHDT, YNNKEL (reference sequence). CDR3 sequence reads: CASSRQGKGAGELFF. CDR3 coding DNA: TGTGCCAGCAGCCGGCAGGGTAAGGGCGCCGGGGAGCTGTTTTTT.

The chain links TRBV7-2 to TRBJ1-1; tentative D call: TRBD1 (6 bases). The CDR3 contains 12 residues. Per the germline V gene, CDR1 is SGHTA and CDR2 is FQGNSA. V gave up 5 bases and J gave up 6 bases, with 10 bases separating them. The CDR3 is CASSVQGPEAFF. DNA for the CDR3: TGTGCCAGCAGCGTACAGGGCCCTGAAGCTTTCTTT.

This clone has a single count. The CDR3 DNA is TGTGCCAGCAGCTTAGAGGCTGGAAGGGGTGGTTCACCCCTCCACTTT. Encoded protein: CASSLEAGRGGSPLHF. The chain joins TRBV7-9 to TRBJ1-6, with a possible D match to TRBD1 (5 bases). Germline CDR1 is SEHNR and CDR2 is FQNEAQ (reference sequence). This CDR3 spans 16 amino acids. V shed 1 base and J shed 9 bases, with 16 bases lying between them.

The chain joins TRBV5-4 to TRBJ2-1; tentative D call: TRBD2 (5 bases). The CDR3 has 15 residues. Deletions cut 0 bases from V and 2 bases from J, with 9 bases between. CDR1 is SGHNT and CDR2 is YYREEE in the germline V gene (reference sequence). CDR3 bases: TGTGCCAGCAGCTTGGCCGCGAGGGCCTACAATGAGCAGTTCTTC. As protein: CASSLAARAYNEQFF.

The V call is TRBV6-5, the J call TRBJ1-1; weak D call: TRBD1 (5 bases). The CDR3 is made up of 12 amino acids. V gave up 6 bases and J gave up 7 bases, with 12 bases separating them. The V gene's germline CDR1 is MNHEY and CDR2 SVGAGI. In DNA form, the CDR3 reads TGTGCCAGCAGCGGGACTTCCCGTGAAGCTTTCTTT. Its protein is CASSGTSREAFF.

This CDR3 is CSVDSPGYTF. The CDR3, as DNA: TGCAGCGTTGACTCCCCTGGCTACACCTTC. V usage is TRBV29-1 and J usage is TRBJ1-2; D unresolved. The V end lost 3 bases, the J end lost 7 bases, and 6 bases lay between the germline ends. The length of the CDR3 is 10 residues. The germline gives CDR1 SQVTM, CDR2 ANQGSEA. Filled out from reference TRBV29-1 and TRBJ1-2, the complete variable domain reads SAVISQKPSRDICQRGTSLTIQCQVDSQVTMMFWYRQQPGQSLTLIATANQGSEATYESGFVIDKFPISRPNLTFSTLTVSNMSPEDSSIYLCSVDSPGYTFGSGTRLTVV.

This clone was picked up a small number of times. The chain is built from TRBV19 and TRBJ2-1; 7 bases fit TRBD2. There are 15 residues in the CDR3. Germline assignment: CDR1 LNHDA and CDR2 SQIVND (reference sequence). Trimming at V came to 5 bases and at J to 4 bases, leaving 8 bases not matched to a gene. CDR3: CASSVASGLYNEQFF. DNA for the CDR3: TGTGCCAGTAGTGTAGCTAGCGGTCTATACAATGAGCAGTTCTTC.

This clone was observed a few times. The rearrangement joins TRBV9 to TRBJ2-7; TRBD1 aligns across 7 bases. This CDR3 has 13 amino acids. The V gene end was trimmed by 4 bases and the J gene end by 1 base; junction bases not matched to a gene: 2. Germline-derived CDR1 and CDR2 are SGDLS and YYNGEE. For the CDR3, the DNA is TGTGCCAGCAGCCGGGACAGTTCCTACGAGCAGTACTTC. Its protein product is CASSRDSSYEQYF.

Written as DNA, the CDR3 is TGTGCCAGCAGAGACAGGGGCCCTAAGACTGAAGCTTTCTTT. As protein: CASRDRGPKTEAFF. J is TRBJ1-1 and V is TRBV28; 8 bases are shared with TRBD1. With V trimmed by 6 bases and J by 5 bases, 8 bases remained unmatched. The germline V gene has CDR1 MDHEN and CDR2 SYDVKM. The CDR3 covers 14 residues.

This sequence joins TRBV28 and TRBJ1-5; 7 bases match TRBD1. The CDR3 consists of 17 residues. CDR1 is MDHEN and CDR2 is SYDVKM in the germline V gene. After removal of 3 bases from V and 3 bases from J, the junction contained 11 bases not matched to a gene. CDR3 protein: CASSFPRGKGANQPQHF. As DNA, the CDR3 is TGTGCCAGCAGTTTCCCCCGAGGGAAGGGGGCCAATCAGCCCCAGCATTTT.

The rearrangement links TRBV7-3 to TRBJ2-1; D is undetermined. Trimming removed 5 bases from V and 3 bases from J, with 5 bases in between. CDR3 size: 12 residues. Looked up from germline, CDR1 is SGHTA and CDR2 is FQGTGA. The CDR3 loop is CASSQNYNEQFF. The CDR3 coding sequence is TGTGCCAGCAGCCAAAACTACAATGAGCAGTTCTTC.

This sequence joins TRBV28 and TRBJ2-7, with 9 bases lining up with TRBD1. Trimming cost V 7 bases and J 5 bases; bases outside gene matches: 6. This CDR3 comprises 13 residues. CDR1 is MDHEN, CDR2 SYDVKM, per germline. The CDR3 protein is CASKGQGIHEQYF. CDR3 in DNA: TGTGCCAGCAAGGGACAGGGTATCCACGAGCAGTACTTC. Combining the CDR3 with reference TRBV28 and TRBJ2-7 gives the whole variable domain DVKVTQSSRYLVKRTGEKVFLECVQDMDHENMFWYRQDPGLGLRLIYFSYDVKMKEKGDIPEGYSVSREKKERFSLILESASTNQTSMYLCASKGQGIHEQYFGPGTRLTVT.

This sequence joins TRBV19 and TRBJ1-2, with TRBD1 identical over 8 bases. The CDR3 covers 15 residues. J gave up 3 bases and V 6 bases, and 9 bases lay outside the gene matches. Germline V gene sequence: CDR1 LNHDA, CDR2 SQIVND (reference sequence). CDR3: CASRNQGARDYGYTF. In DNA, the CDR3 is TGTGCCAGTAGAAACCAGGGGGCGCGGGACTATGGCTACACCTTC.

The CDR3 is CASSPSGKYEQYF. In nucleotides, the CDR3 is TGTGCCAGCAGCCCTAGCGGGAAATACGAGCAGTACTTC. This chain links TRBV7-9 with TRBJ2-7, with TRBD2 matching over 9 bases. Per germline, CDR1 SEHNR and CDR2 FQNEAQ (reference sequence). The CDR3 is made up of 13 amino acids. The V segment lost 5 bases and the J segment 4 bases; nucleotides outside the gene matches: 3.

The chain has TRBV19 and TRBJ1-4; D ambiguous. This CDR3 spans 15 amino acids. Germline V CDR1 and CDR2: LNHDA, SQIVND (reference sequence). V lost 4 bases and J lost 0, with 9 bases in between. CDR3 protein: CASSTDKPTNEKLFF. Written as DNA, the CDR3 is TGTGCCAGTAGTACCGACAAACCAACTAATGAAAAACTGTTTTTT.

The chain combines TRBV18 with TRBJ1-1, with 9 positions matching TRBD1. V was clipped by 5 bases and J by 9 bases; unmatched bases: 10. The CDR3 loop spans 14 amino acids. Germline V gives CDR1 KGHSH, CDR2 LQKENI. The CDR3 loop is CASSSRQGVIKAFF. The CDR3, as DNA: TGTGCCAGCTCATCGCGACAGGGGGTCATAAAAGCTTTCTTT.

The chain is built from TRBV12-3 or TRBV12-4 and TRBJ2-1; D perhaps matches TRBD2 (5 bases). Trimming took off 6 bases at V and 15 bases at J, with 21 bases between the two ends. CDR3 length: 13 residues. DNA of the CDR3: TGTGCCAGCAGCCGTACAGCCGGGAAATGGTTGTTCTTC. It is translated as CASSRTAGKWLFF.

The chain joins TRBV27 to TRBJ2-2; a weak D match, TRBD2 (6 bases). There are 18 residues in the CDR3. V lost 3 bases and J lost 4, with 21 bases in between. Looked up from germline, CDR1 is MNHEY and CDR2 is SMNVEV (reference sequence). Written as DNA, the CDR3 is TGTGCCAGCAGTTTCGAAGGGGACTTCCTAAGCGGCACCGGGGAGCTGTTTTTT. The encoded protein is CASSFEGDFLSGTGELFF.

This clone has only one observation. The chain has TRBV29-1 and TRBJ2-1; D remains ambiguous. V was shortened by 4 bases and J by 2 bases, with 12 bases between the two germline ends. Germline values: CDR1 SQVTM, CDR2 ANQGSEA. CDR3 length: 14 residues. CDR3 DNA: TGCAGCGTTGCCCCAACAGATACCTACAATGAGCAGTTCTTC. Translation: CSVAPTDTYNEQFF.

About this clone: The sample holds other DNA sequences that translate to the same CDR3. Written as DNA, the CDR3 is TGTGCCAGCAGCGTAGGTGGGGGCACCTACGAGCAGTACTTC. Encoded protein: CASSVGGGTYEQYF. The rearrangement links TRBV9 to TRBJ2-7; tentatively, D is TRBD1 (6 bases). The germline V gene encodes CDR1 SGDLS and CDR2 YYNGEE. Trimming shortened V by 0 bases and J by 2 bases, and 9 bases separated the two germline ends. This CDR3 comprises 14 residues.